This TCR beta chain was identified in a study of identical twins (dated by TCRdb to the mid-2010s). Some background on the complete study: To test whether fetal clonotypes persist, this study deep-sequenced TCR alpha and beta repertoires from monozygotic twins, from unrelated adults of various ages, and from cord blood. To rule out contamination, replicate twin experiments were performed at different times with different library preparation protocols. General conclusions and limits of the study: In monozygotic twins, recombination models systematically underestimated out-of-frame TCR alpha sharing, but the models matched the sharing seen between unrelated individuals. Abundant cord blood beta clonotypes had fewer insertions, young adult naive repertoires showed a similar but weaker trend, and memory repertoires showed no such trend. A weaker excess of twin sharing was found in beta out-of-frame sequences because the signal-to-noise ratio was lowered by fewer shared sequences. Because the same donors could not be followed over many years, the conclusions relied on cross-sectional statistical analysis. Invariant T cells such as MAIT and iNKT could partly confound zero-insertion analyses, though diverse VJ usage argued against this for most clonotypes. Out-of-frame TCR alpha sequences shared between twins showed an excess of low generation-probability sequences compared with coincidental sharing between unrelated individuals.

All donors were healthy Caucasians. Three pairs of female monozygotic twins, all aged about 18 to 30 years, made up the twin cohort. Positive isolation kits from Invitrogen were used to isolate the CD4+ and CD8+ T cell populations. Trimming removed 3 bases from V and 5 bases from J; the gene matches leave 14 bases unexplained. From a lookup of the germline V gene, CDR1 and CDR2 are KGHDR and SFDVKD. Taken from cysteine to phenylalanine, the CDR3 has 17 residues. Of the read, only the CDR3 DNA is kept; its 51 bases are in frame from base 1. Library preparation was by 5' RACE. Reads for this sample came from an Illumina HiSeq 2000. Template switching introduced a universal primer binding site; the final cDNA contained a unique molecular identifier, enabling accurate counting of TCR cDNA molecules. Specific primers in the conserved constant-segment region were used to synthesize first-strand cDNA for the TCR alpha and beta chains. To control for contamination, every cDNA library was double barcoded, receiving both a SMART-Mk sample barcode and Illumina barcodes. TruSeq adapter sequences and Illumina sample barcodes were added in two successive PCR steps. TCR alpha and beta cDNA libraries were sequenced on the Illumina HiSeq platform with custom primers. Regarding the original processing steps: MiGEC processed the raw reads to extract unique molecular identifiers, while MiXCR was used to determine the CDR3 positions. For each individual, recombination models were inferred using an EM algorithm with the repgenHMM and IGoR tools. Shared clonotypes were analyzed with the tcR package in R, and sharing was normalized by the product of cloneset sizes. To study raw recombination free of thymic and clonal selection effects, out-of-frame nonproductive sequences were analyzed. TCRdb passed the public sequencing reads through fastp at Q25 and MiXCR, retaining productive beta sequences. Every CDR3 protein is listed once, alongside the most common genes and DNA of its rows. These V and J calls derive from TCRdb rather than the authors' analysis. In this sample the table shows about 300,000 distinct CDR3 sequences, roughly 12% of which occur a single time. The ten largest account for about 7% of the sample.

As to this clonotype: Which antigen it targets is not known. Base qualities are missing; no much larger clone stands one base away.

In addition, the sample was reused for a study of yellow fever vaccine responses in identical twins. That second publication adds: The authors reported that the T cell response to vaccination in identical twins appeared partly convergent and partly personalized. In identical twins, the study followed T cell clones that responded to the vaccine with precision.

The sequence derives from a woman aged 18-30 years in good health. This chain is built from TRBV24-1 and TRBJ2-5, and TRBD1 matches 7 of the central bases. Sequencing input: CD8+ T cells sorted from blood. Here the CDR3 is given as CATSDPKSQGPQETQYF. The bases are TGTGCCACCAGTGATCCAAAATCACAGGGGCCTCAGGAGACCCAGTACTTC.